The next 7 T cell receptor beta chains were all read from a single sample in a study of blood T cell repertoires in COVID-19. Clones were sequenced by immunoSEQ multiplex PCR, and TCRdb holds only the in-frame ones, with some missing. Of 250,000 or so clones listed, around 81% are singletons. Sequenced input: peripheral blood. These receptors all stem from a man aged 25 to 40 who had recovered from COVID-19.

The V and J genes are TRBV15 and TRBJ2-1; TRBD1 matches at 9 bases. The ends lost 0 bases at V and 1 base at J; junction bases unmatched: 4. Per germline, CDR1 LNHNV and CDR2 YYDKDF (reference sequence). CDR3 length: 17 amino acids. The CDR3 is CATSRDFGTGSYNEQFF. DNA for the CDR3: TGTGCCACCAGCAGAGATTTCGGGACAGGGTCCTACAATGAGCAGTTCTTC.

The chain is built from TRBV29-1 and TRBJ2-5; perhaps TRBD1 as D (6 bases). Trimming stripped 6 bases from V and 4 bases from J, with 24 bases between. This CDR3 is built from 16 residues. The germline V gene encodes CDR1 SQVTM and CDR2 ANQGSEA. CDR3: CSVGRPTGWAGETQYF. CDR3 nucleotide sequence: TGCAGCGTCGGGCGCCCGACAGGTTGGGCGGGAGAGACCCAGTACTTC.

This chain connects TRBV5-1 to TRBJ2-3, with 8 nucleotides matching TRBD2. Per the germline V gene, CDR1 is SGHRS and CDR2 is YFSETQ. With V trimmed by 3 bases and J by 6 bases, 9 bases remained unmatched. CDR3 length: 15 residues. The CDR3 DNA reads TGCGCCAGCAGCTCGGGCCGGGGGGGCTTTGATACGCAGTATTTT. It codes for CASSSGRGGFDTQYF.

V is TRBV2 and J is TRBJ2-7, with D tentatively TRBD1 (5 bases). The CDR3 is 15 residues long. The V and J ends lost 4 bases and 0 bases respectively, with 13 bases between them. Germline values: CDR1 SNHLY, CDR2 FYNNEI. In DNA, the CDR3 is TGTGCCAGCAGTGGAGTTGCAGGGTTCTCCTACGAGCAGTACTTC. It is translated as CASSGVAGFSYEQYF.

The V call is TRBV11-2, the J call TRBJ1-4; possibly TRBD1 for D (6 bases). Trimming took off 5 bases at V and 7 bases at J, with 11 bases between the two ends. Germline V gene sequence: CDR1 SGHAT, CDR2 FQNNGV. The CDR3 totals 13 residues. The CDR3 region is CASSGQGTEKLFF. Here the CDR3 DNA reads TGTGCCAGCAGCGGGCAGGGGACTGAAAAACTGTTTTTT.

This rearrangement joins TRBV6-6 to TRBJ1-2; 7 positions agree with TRBD1. This CDR3 spans 16 amino acids. J lost 4 bases, V lost 7 bases, and 15 bases had no gene match. CDR1 and CDR2 (germline): MNHNY, SVGAGI (reference sequence). The CDR3 region is CASKNDGGQTIYGYTF. CDR3 bases: TGTGCCAGCAAAAACGACGGGGGACAGACGATCTATGGCTACACCTTC.

This clone was observed once. The chain carries TRBV3-1 (or the pseudogene TRBV3-2) and TRBJ2-5; 13 positions match TRBD2. The CDR3 runs 16 residues. CDR1 LGHDT and CDR2 YNNKEL come from the germline V gene (reference sequence). V was clipped by 6 bases and J by 4 bases; unmatched bases: 8. CDR3 sequence reads: CASRDGTSGVGETQYF. In DNA, the CDR3 is TGTGCCAGCAGAGACGGGACTAGCGGGGTGGGAGAGACCCAGTACTTC.